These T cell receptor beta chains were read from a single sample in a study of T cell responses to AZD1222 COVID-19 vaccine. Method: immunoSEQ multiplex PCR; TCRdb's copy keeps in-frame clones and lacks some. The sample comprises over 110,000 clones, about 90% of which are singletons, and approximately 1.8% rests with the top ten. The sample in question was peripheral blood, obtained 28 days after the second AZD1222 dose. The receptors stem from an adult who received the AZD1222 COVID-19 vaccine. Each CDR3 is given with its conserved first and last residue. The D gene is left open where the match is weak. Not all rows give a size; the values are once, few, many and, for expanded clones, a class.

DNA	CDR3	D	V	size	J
TGTGCCAGCAGTTTACCCCCGACACGTCGTAGCAATCAGCCCCAGCATTTT	CASSLPPTRRSNQPQHF	-	TRBV28	-	TRBJ1-5
TGTGCCACCAGTGATGCGTTCGGCAATCAGCCCCAGCATTTT	CATSDAFGNQPQHF	-	TRBV24-1	-	TRBJ1-5
TGTGCCACCGGAAAGGGACAGGGTTCCTACGAGCAGTACTTC	CATGKGQGSYEQYF	TRBD1	TRBV6-1	once	TRBJ2-7
TGTGCCAGCACAAGGGGCCGAAACTATGGCTACACCTTC	CASTRGRNYGYTF	-	TRBV6-5	-	TRBJ1-2
TGTGCCAGCAGCTTAAGCCCTACTAGCAGAGGCGAGACCCAGTACTTC	CASSLSPTSRGETQYF	-	TRBV7-3	-	TRBJ2-5
TGCGCCAGCAGCTTGGAGGCGGTCTCGAACACTGAAGCTTTCTTT	CASSLEAVSNTEAFF	-	TRBV5-1	-	TRBJ1-1
TGTGCCAGCAGTCCTCCGACAGGGAGATACACTGAAGCTTTCTTT	CASSPPTGRYTEAFF	TRBD1	TRBV28	once	TRBJ1-1
TGTGCCAGCGGTTACAGGGCGGACAATTCACCCCTCCACTTT	CASGYRADNSPLHF	-	TRBV7-2	-	TRBJ1-6
TGCGCCAGCAGCCAAGTGGCTGGACAGGGGAGACGAGTCGAAAAACTGTTTTTT	CASSQVAGQGRRVEKLFF	TRBD1	TRBV4-3	-	TRBJ1-4
TGTGCCAGCAGGCCCACGACAGGGCCCTCCTATGGCTACACCTTC	CASRPTTGPSYGYTF	TRBD1	TRBV27	-	TRBJ1-2
TGTGCCAGCAGGGAAACTAGCGGGTCGTTGGGTTCATACAATGAGCAGTTCTTC	CASRETSGSLGSYNEQFF	TRBD2	TRBV6-1	-	TRBJ2-1
TGTGCCAGCTCACCAGGGCACACTAATGAAAAACTGTTTTTT	CASSPGHTNEKLFF	-	TRBV18	-	TRBJ1-4
TGTGCCAGCAGTGAAATCGGTGGCTACGAGCAGTACTTC	CASSEIGGYEQYF	-	TRBV6-1	-	TRBJ2-7
TGTGCCAGCAGTTCACGGGTGAGGTTACCTAATGAAAAACTGTTTTTT	CASSSRVRLPNEKLFF	-	TRBV28	-	TRBJ1-4
TGTGCCAGCAGCTTATCCCCGAACACTGAAGCTTTCTTT	CASSLSPNTEAFF	-	TRBV11-3	-	TRBJ1-1
TGTGCCATCAGTTTACAGAGGAACACTGAAGCTTTCTTT	CAISLQRNTEAFF	-	TRBV10-3	-	TRBJ1-1
TGTGCCAGCAGCTTGGGACACTTATTGGTGGATGAGCAGTTCTTC	CASSLGHLLVDEQFF	-	TRBV5-6	-	TRBJ2-1
TGTGCCAGCAGCTTGGGCCCGCAGCCGGAGACCCAGTACTTC	CASSLGPQPETQYF	-	TRBV5-6	-	TRBJ2-5
TGTGCCAGCAGCAGTCTGGACAGGGGGTGGACCTACGAGCAGTACTTC	CASSSLDRGWTYEQYF	TRBD1	TRBV5-6	-	TRBJ2-7
TGTGCCAGCAGTTATGGCCCCCGCACAGATACGCAGTATTTT	CASSYGPRTDTQYF	-	TRBV6-2/TRBV6-3	-	TRBJ2-3
TGTGCCAGCAGTTACTCGAAGACTGAAGCTTTCTTT	CASSYSKTEAFF	-	TRBV6-6	once	TRBJ1-1
TGTGCCAGCAGTGAAGCGGCGGGTCGGCAGTTCTTC	CASSEAAGRQFF	-	TRBV2	-	TRBJ2-1